Presented here are 31 T cell receptor beta chains from one specimen sequenced in a study of blood T cell repertoires in COVID-19. Here immunoSEQ multiplex PCR was the method, and the copy in TCRdb shows in-frame clones only, minus some. This table holds around 450,000 clones, 87% found once. The sequenced sample consisted of PBMCs or T cells enriched from blood (not recorded which). These TCRs come from a woman between 18 and 29 years old who had recovered from COVID-19.

The chain uses TRBV19 and TRBJ2-1; perhaps TRBD2 as D (5 bases). CDR3 size: 15 residues. Per the germline V gene, CDR1 is LNHDA and CDR2 is SQIVND (reference sequence). The V gene lost 5 bases and the J gene lost 1 base, with 12 bases spanning the gap. The DNA for the CDR3 is TGTGCCAGTAGTCTCGACTACCCATCCTACAATGAGCAGTTCTTC. Translating it yields CASSLDYPSYNEQFF.

This chain joins TRBV12-3 or TRBV12-4 and TRBJ1-5, with D unresolved. The CDR3 is made up of 11 amino acids. V was clipped by 4 bases and J by 5 bases, with 3 bases between them. For the CDR3, the DNA is TGTGCCAGCAGTTCTCATCAGCCCCAGCATTTT. The encoded protein is CASSSHQPQHF.

CDR3 protein: CASRPIGGKTNEKLFF. In DNA form, the CDR3 reads TGTGCCAGCAGACCTATTGGGGGGAAGACTAATGAAAAACTGTTTTTT. The genes are TRBV27 and TRBJ1-4; D is perhaps TRBD1 (5 bases). Germline CDR1 is MNHEY and CDR2 is SMNVEV (reference sequence). Trimming took 6 bases from V and 2 from J, leaving 16 bases between them. This CDR3 has 16 residues.

J is TRBJ2-5 and V is TRBV4-1, with 8 positions matching TRBD1. The trim removed 1 base at V and 6 bases at J, leaving 7 bases unmatched. Germline V gives CDR1 MGHRA, CDR2 YSYEKL. The CDR3 totals 15 residues. The CDR3 is CASSQARTGRKTQYF. The DNA of the CDR3 is TGCGCCAGCAGCCAAGCCCGGACAGGGAGAAAGACCCAGTACTTC.

J is TRBJ2-5 and V is TRBV5-1, with 9 bases lining up with TRBD1. The CDR3 has 15 amino acids. Germline V lookup: CDR1 SGHRS, CDR2 YFSETQ. The ends lost 4 bases at V and 5 bases at J; junction bases unmatched: 9. CDR3 DNA sequence: TGCGCCAGCAGCCTCCTACAGGGGGCAGGGGAGACCCAGTACTTC. Translated, it gives CASSLLQGAGETQYF.

The rearrangement links TRBV7-9 to TRBJ2-1; D remains unclear. Trimming stripped 5 bases from V and 0 bases from J, with 8 bases between. From germline, CDR1 is SEHNR and CDR2 FQNEAQ (reference sequence). The CDR3 sequence is 14 residues long. The CDR3 is CASSARSSYNEQFF. The DNA for the CDR3 is TGTGCCAGCAGCGCTCGGAGCTCCTACAATGAGCAGTTCTTC.

V is TRBV6-4 and J is TRBJ2-2; 8 bases line up with TRBD2. Germline V gene lookup returns CDR1 MRHNA and CDR2 SNTAGT. V gave up 6 bases and J gave up 4 bases; unmatched junction bases: 13. The CDR3 has 17 amino acids. The CDR3 DNA sequence: TGTGCCAGCAGAAGAGACGGGGGGGCTGTGAGCACCGGGGAGCTGTTTTTT. As protein: CASRRDGGAVSTGELFF.

This chain links TRBV27 with TRBJ2-7; 9 bases align to TRBD1. The V segment lost 4 bases and the J segment 9 bases; nucleotides outside the gene matches: 10. CDR1 is MNHEY, CDR2 SMNVEV, per germline (reference sequence). The CDR3 contains 14 residues. The DNA of the CDR3 is TGTGCCAGCAGTTCCCGGGGGGACAGGGCGGCGCAGTACTTC. Protein: CASSSRGDRAAQYF.

This sequence joins TRBV7-9 and TRBJ1-2; D is perhaps TRBD1 (6 bases). The CDR3 sequence is 16 residues long. Deletions cut 5 bases from V and 0 bases from J, with 16 bases between. Germline values: CDR1 SEHNR, CDR2 FQNEAQ (reference sequence). The CDR3 region is CASSIGLGQTNYGYTF. Written as DNA, the CDR3 is TGTGCCAGCAGCATCGGACTAGGACAGACTAACTATGGCTACACCTTC.

The rearrangement joins TRBV5-4 to TRBJ2-3, with 9 bases matching TRBD1. The V gene end was trimmed by 3 bases and the J gene end by 7 bases; junction bases not matched to a gene: 12. Germline-derived CDR1 and CDR2 are SGHNT and YYREEE (reference sequence). This CDR3 has 16 amino acids. CDR3 sequence: CASSSFDRGTGNTQYF. The CDR3 bases are TGTGCCAGCAGCTCGTTCGACAGGGGGACGGGAAATACGCAGTATTTT.

The rearrangement joins TRBV10-3 to TRBJ2-7; a weak D match, TRBD2 (5 bases). The V gene's germline CDR1 is ENHRY and CDR2 SYGVKD. This CDR3 spans 12 amino acids. V lost 8 bases and J 3 bases, leaving 11 bases between the germline ends. This CDR3 is CAIGEQDYEQYF. Written as DNA, the CDR3 is TGTGCCATCGGGGAGCAGGACTACGAGCAGTACTTC.

The table lists this clone with a count of one. The genes are TRBV7-2 and TRBJ1-2; D ambiguous. CDR3 length: 14 residues. The V and J ends lost 5 bases and 0 bases respectively, with 10 bases between them. Germline lookup yields CDR1 SGHTA and CDR2 FQGNSA. Here the CDR3 DNA reads TGTGCCAGCAGCCCGACACCTTCTAACTATGGCTACACCTTC. Translated, it gives CASSPTPSNYGYTF.

This clone was seen more than once but under ten times. The DNA for the CDR3 is TGTGCCAGCAGTCCCCGAGGGGGGGGCCGCGGCTACACCTTC. This gives the protein CASSPRGGGRGYTF. The rearrangement links TRBV27 to TRBJ1-2; possibly TRBD1 for D (6 bases). The CDR3 covers 14 residues. Germline-derived CDR1 and CDR2 are MNHEY and SMNVEV (reference sequence). V shed 5 bases and J shed 8 bases, with 18 bases lying between them.

This sequence joins TRBV4-1 and TRBJ1-5; D is unclear. The V end was cut by 0 bases, the J end by 12 bases, with 15 bases between. CDR1 and CDR2 from the germline V gene are MGHRA and YSYEKL. This CDR3 has 14 amino acids. The CDR3 spells CASSQDREAPGQHF. The CDR3 bases are TGCGCCAGCAGCCAAGATAGAGAGGCCCCGGGCCAGCATTTT.

V usage is TRBV29-1 and J usage is TRBJ2-1, with D unclear. Trimming took off 6 bases at V and 1 base at J, with 10 bases between the two ends. Germline CDR1 reads SQVTM; CDR2 reads ANQGSEA. The CDR3 is made up of 13 amino acids. CDR3 sequence reads: CSVRSVSYNEQFF. CDR3 in DNA: TGCAGCGTCCGGAGCGTTTCCTACAATGAGCAGTTCTTC.

The gene calls are TRBV19 and TRBJ1-1; perhaps TRBD1 as D (5 bases). The V and J ends lost 5 bases and 3 bases respectively, with 7 bases between them. Looked up from germline, CDR1 is LNHDA and CDR2 is SQIVND (reference sequence). The CDR3 is 12 residues long. The CDR3 bases are TGTGCCAGTAGTGACAGCTACACTGAAGCTTTCTTT. Translating gives CASSDSYTEAFF. The variable domain in full, completed from reference TRBV19 and TRBJ1-1, reads DGGITQSPKYLFRKEGQNVTLSCEQNLNHDAMYWYRQDPGQGLRLIYYSQIVNDFQKGDIAEGYSVSREKKESFPLTVTSAQKNPTAFYLCASSDSYTEAFFGQGTRLTVV.

The V gene is TRBV9, the J gene TRBJ2-3; TRBD1 is a possible D gene (6 bases). V shed 0 bases and J shed 2 bases, with 16 bases lying between them. This CDR3 comprises 17 residues. The germline V gene encodes CDR1 SGDLS and CDR2 YYNGEE. The CDR3: CASSVAGTSPFTDTQYF. The CDR3 bases are TGTGCCAGCAGCGTAGCGGGGACATCCCCCTTCACAGATACGCAGTATTTT.

This rearrangement joins TRBV5-6 to TRBJ1-1, with D possibly matching TRBD1 (5 bases). Germline CDR1 SGHDT, CDR2 YYEEEE. The CDR3 consists of 14 residues. Trimming removed 2 bases at V and 6 bases at J, with 14 bases between. The CDR3 coding sequence is TGTGCCAGCAGCTTTAGGGGATGGGGGGCTGAAGCTTTCTTT. Translation: CASSFRGWGAEAFF.

This sequence joins TRBV5-1 and TRBJ2-3; the match to TRBD1 covers 9 bases. This CDR3 has 14 amino acids. Germline V gene lookup returns CDR1 SGHRS and CDR2 YFSETQ. V was pared by 4 bases and J by 4 bases, with 4 bases of the junction left unmatched. Here the CDR3 reads CASSADRGADTQYF. CDR3 nucleotides: TGCGCCAGCAGCGCGGACAGGGGTGCAGATACGCAGTATTTT.

A remark on this clone: Other DNA sequences of this sample code for an identical CDR3. The CDR3 DNA follows: TGTGCCAGTAGTCAACAGGGACGGGGCACTGAAGCTTTCTTT. Translating gives CASSQQGRGTEAFF. The J gene is TRBJ1-1, the V gene TRBV19; TRBD1 might be the D (6 bases). The V gene's germline CDR1 is LNHDA and CDR2 SQIVND (reference sequence). This CDR3 region has 14 residues. Deletions cut 5 bases from V and 4 bases from J, with 14 bases between.

This sequence joins TRBV14 and TRBJ1-4; D gene uncertain. The CDR3 contains 12 residues. Germline loops: CDR1 SGHDN, CDR2 FVKESK. Trimming left V 4 bases short and J 3 bases short, with 3 bases between. CDR3 loop: CASSLSNEKLFF. CDR3 nucleotide sequence: TGTGCCAGCAGCCTATCTAATGAAAAACTGTTTTTT.

The rearrangement links TRBV10-1 to TRBJ1-1; D is undetermined. Between the trimmed V and J ends, which lost 6 bases and 5 bases, there was a span of 13 bases. This CDR3 is built from 13 residues. Germline V gives CDR1 WNHNN, CDR2 SYGVQD (reference sequence). CDR3 sequence: CASSLDVGTEAFF. In DNA form, the CDR3 reads TGCGCCAGCAGCCTAGACGTGGGTACTGAAGCTTTCTTT.

This chain uses TRBV5-1 with TRBJ2-5, with 9 bases identical to TRBD1. The length of the CDR3 is 16 residues. Germline V gene lookup returns CDR1 SGHRS and CDR2 YFSETQ. V gave up 0 bases and J gave up 4 bases; unmatched junction bases: 7. In DNA form, the CDR3 reads TGCGCCAGCAGCTTGGTGTGGGACAGGGAGCGAGAGACCCAGTACTTC. It codes for CASSLVWDRERETQYF.

The chain uses TRBV9 and TRBJ2-7, with 9 nucleotides matching TRBD1. J lost 5 bases, V lost 4 bases, and 7 bases had no gene match. The CDR3 has 14 amino acids. CDR1 and CDR2 (germline): SGDLS, YYNGEE. CDR3 protein: CASSFGTGIDEQYF. The CDR3 region has the DNA TGTGCCAGCAGCTTCGGGACAGGGATCGACGAGCAGTACTTC.

The V and J genes are TRBV5-1 and TRBJ2-3; weak D call: TRBD1 (5 bases). Germline V gives CDR1 SGHRS, CDR2 YFSETQ. The V end was cut by 0 bases, the J end by 6 bases, with 14 bases between. CDR3 length: 15 residues. The CDR3 region has the DNA TGCGCCAGCAGCTTGGCCCTTGCTAGGGGCGATACGCAGTATTTT. It encodes CASSLALARGDTQYF. Full variable domain (remainder filled in from reference TRBV5-1 and TRBJ2-3): KAGVTQTPRYLIKTRGQQVTLSCSPISGHRSVSWYQQTPGQGLQFLFEYFSETQRNKGNFPGRFSGRQFSNSRSEMNVSTLELGDSALYLCASSLALARGDTQYFGPGTRLTVL.

This clone appeared a single time. The chain carries TRBV10-2 and TRBJ2-7, with no clear D. From germline, CDR1 is WSHSY and CDR2 SAAADI. Trimming took 8 bases from V and 2 from J, leaving 7 bases between them. CDR3 length equals 11 residues. Here the CDR3 DNA reads TGCGCCAGCGGCCGAACCTACGAGCAGTACTTC. Amino acids: CASGRTYEQYF.

This chain uses TRBV24-1 with TRBJ2-2, with TRBD2 matching over 8 bases. The CDR3 runs 14 residues. Germline V gene sequence: CDR1 KGHDR, CDR2 SFDVKD. J was trimmed by 6 bases and V by 9 bases; bases with no gene match: 8. The DNA for the CDR3 is TGTGCCACCCCCGGGACTAGTGGTGCCGGGGAGCTGTTTTTT. This sequence encodes CATPGTSGAGELFF.

The chain joins TRBV5-1 to TRBJ1-2, with 8 bases that match TRBD1. The CDR3 is 14 amino acids. CDR1 SGHRS and CDR2 YFSETQ come from the germline V gene. The V segment lost 5 bases and the J segment 2 bases; nucleotides outside the gene matches: 5. The CDR3 region has the DNA TGCGCCAGCAGTCAGGACAGGGACAACTATGGCTACACCTTC. Encoded protein: CASSQDRDNYGYTF.

This chain connects TRBV2 to TRBJ2-7; 9 bases match TRBD1. The CDR3 runs to 15 residues. Germline-derived CDR1 and CDR2 are SNHLY and FYNNEI. J gave up 4 bases and V 7 bases, and 11 bases lay outside the gene matches. The CDR3 coding sequence is TGTGCCAGCAAGAGAAATAGACAGGGGGTGTACGAGCAGTACTTC. Its protein is CASKRNRQGVYEQYF. The variable domain in full, completed from reference TRBV2 and TRBJ2-7, reads EPEVTQTPSHQVTQMGQEVILRCVPISNHLYFYWYRQILGQKVEFLVSFYNNEISEKSEIFDDQFSVERPDGSNFTLKIRSTKLEDSAMYFCASKRNRQGVYEQYFGPGTRLTVT.

The chain is built from TRBV5-1 and TRBJ2-7, with TRBD1 matching 8 bases. The CDR3 spans 15 residues. The V gene's germline CDR1 is SGHRS and CDR2 YFSETQ. J gave up 3 bases and V 4 bases, and 9 bases lay outside the gene matches. The CDR3 loop reads CASSRDRTPNYEQYF. For the CDR3, the DNA is TGCGCCAGCAGCCGGGACAGGACACCGAACTACGAGCAGTACTTC.

V usage is TRBV7-2 and J usage is TRBJ2-3; D is uncertain. Looked up from germline, CDR1 is SGHTA and CDR2 is FQGNSA. V lost 7 bases and J lost 0, with 17 bases in between. The CDR3 is 16 amino acids. The CDR3 is CASTYSGGASTDTQYF. The CDR3 DNA reads as TGTGCCAGCACCTACTCTGGCGGTGCTAGCACAGATACGCAGTATTTT.